Listed here are 26 T cell receptor beta chains from one sample, sequenced in a study of cytomegalovirus exposure and HLA in healthy donors (dated by TCRdb to 2015 to 2018). The method was the immunoSEQ multiplex PCR assay. For the multiplex PCR, a mixture combining 60 forward primers for TCR Vbeta segments and 13 reverse primers for TCR Jbeta segments was used. TCRdb limited this immuneACCESS table to in-frame rearrangements with V and J called. A share of clones is missing; checked studies link under half to unresolved V genes, and the rest is unexplained. The sample includes some 170,000 clones, with roughly 80% observed a single time. 4.9% of the sample is held by the ten biggest clonotypes. The material sequenced was PBMCs. Every receptor here comes from a woman between 18 and 30 years old in good health and CMV-seropositive.

This chain links TRBV7-3 with TRBJ2-3; 8 bases are shared with TRBD2. The CDR3 runs 15 residues. In germline, CDR1 is SGHTA, CDR2 FQGTGA. The V segment lost 5 bases and the J segment 2 bases; nucleotides outside the gene matches: 6. CDR3 sequence reads: CASSRNGGATDTQYF. The DNA for the CDR3 is TGTGCCAGCAGCCGAAACGGGGGGGCCACAGATACGCAGTATTTT. The full variable domain, in which reference TRBV7-3 and TRBJ2-3 provide the parts outside the CDR3, is GAGVSQTPSNKVTEKGKYVELRCDPISGHTALYWYRQSLGQGPEFLIYFQGTGAADDSGLPNDRFFAVRPEGSVSTLKIQRTERGDSAVYLCASSRNGGATDTQYFGPGTRLTVL.

V is TRBV19 and J is TRBJ1-6, with 8 bases fitting TRBD1. CDR3 length: 17 amino acids. The germline gives CDR1 LNHDA, CDR2 SQIVND (reference sequence). V was pared by 4 bases and J by 7 bases, with 12 bases of the junction left unmatched. The CDR3 sequence is CASSTSTGEWLNSPLHF. CDR3 coding DNA: TGTGCCAGTAGTACTTCGACAGGGGAGTGGTTAAATTCACCCCTCCACTTT.

This chain uses TRBV6-1 with TRBJ1-4; TRBD1 matches 7 bases. Trimming at V came to 1 base and at J to 5 bases, leaving 4 bases not matched to a gene. The CDR3 has 15 amino acids. Germline lookup yields CDR1 MNHNS and CDR2 SASEGT. The CDR3 spells CASSEVDRRNEKLFF. CDR3 bases: TGTGCCAGCAGTGAAGTGGACAGGCGAAATGAAAAACTGTTTTTT.

The chain couples TRBV25-1 to TRBJ1-4; 11 bases align to TRBD1. Germline trimming cut 3 bases from V and 6 bases from J; bases unmatched to any gene: 12. From germline, CDR1 is MGHDK and CDR2 SYGVNS. The CDR3 length is 18 residues. The CDR3 DNA reads as TGTGCCAGCAGTGAGAACCGGGACAGGGGGTTGTCGGATGAAAAACTGTTTTTT. It is translated as CASSENRDRGLSDEKLFF.

The chain employs TRBV13 and TRBJ2-7; 7 positions match TRBD2. This CDR3 spans 16 amino acids. Germline V gene lookup returns CDR1 PRHDT and CDR2 FYEKMQ (reference sequence). V dropped 4 bases and J dropped 3; count of bases not matched to a gene: 12. As DNA, the CDR3 is TGTGCCAGCAGCTCGCCCGTCGGGGAGGGGTTCTACGAGCAGTACTTC. Amino acids: CASSSPVGEGFYEQYF. Filled out from reference TRBV13 and TRBJ2-7, the complete variable domain reads AAGVIQSPRHLIKEKRETATLKCYPIPRHDTVYWYQQGPGQDPQFLISFYEKMQSDKGSIPDRFSAQQFSDYHSELNMSSLELGDSALYFCASSSPVGEGFYEQYFGPGTRLTVT.

The chain combines TRBV7-6 with TRBJ1-1; D is unresolved. The CDR3 is made up of 12 amino acids. Trimming removed 1 base from V and 6 bases from J, with 6 bases in between. Germline CDR1 reads SGHVS; CDR2 reads FNYEAQ. The CDR3 reads CASSLGGAEAFF. For the CDR3, the DNA is TGTGCCAGCAGCTTAGGAGGCGCTGAAGCTTTCTTT.

The J gene is TRBJ2-5, the V gene TRBV9; TRBD1 aligns across 7 bases. Germline V gene sequence: CDR1 SGDLS, CDR2 YYNGEE. The CDR3 consists of 14 residues. V trimming: 0 bases; J trimming: 5 bases; junction bases outside the gene matches: 4. The CDR3 DNA reads as TGTGCCAGCAGCGTAGGACAGGGTTCCGAGACCCAGTACTTC. It is translated as CASSVGQGSETQYF.

The chain joins TRBV7-9 to TRBJ2-6; 9 bases match TRBD1. Trimming at V came to 10 bases and at J to 10 bases, leaving 8 bases not matched to a gene. CDR1 SEHNR and CDR2 FQNEAQ come from the germline V gene (reference sequence). The CDR3 is 13 residues long. The CDR3 protein is CATRDRVLNVLTF. CDR3 DNA sequence: TGTGCCACCCGGGACAGGGTCTTAAACGTCCTGACTTTC.

The chain is built from TRBV6-4 and TRBJ2-1, with 10 bases matching TRBD2. The germline V gene encodes CDR1 MRHNA and CDR2 SNTAGT. V shed 7 bases and J 8 bases; nucleotides not matched to a gene: 5. The CDR3 is 13 residues long. The DNA of the CDR3 is TGTGCCAGCATACAGCGGGGGGGCTATGAGCAGTTCTTC. It is translated as CASIQRGGYEQFF.

This chain connects TRBV18 to TRBJ1-3; 7 positions agree with TRBD1. CDR3 length equals 16 residues. Germline CDR1 is KGHSH and CDR2 is LQKENI. Trimming cost V 3 bases and J 0 bases; bases outside gene matches: 5. As DNA, the CDR3 is TGTGCCAGCTCACCTGGGGACAGCTACTCTGGAAACACCATATATTTT. It yields the protein CASSPGDSYSGNTIYF.

This CDR3 is CASSVGGGDSETQYF. CDR3 in DNA: TGTGCCAGCAGCGTAGGAGGAGGGGACTCGGAGACCCAGTACTTC. The chain is built from TRBV9 and TRBJ2-5; perhaps TRBD2 as D (6 bases). Trimming shortened V by 0 bases and J by 5 bases, and 14 bases separated the two germline ends. Looked up from germline, CDR1 is SGDLS and CDR2 is YYNGEE. The CDR3 length is 15 residues.

The chain employs TRBV13 and TRBJ1-2; 8 nucleotides align to TRBD1. This CDR3 has 14 residues. The ends lost 7 bases at V and 4 bases at J; junction bases unmatched: 8. The germline V gene encodes CDR1 PRHDT and CDR2 FYEKMQ (reference sequence). CDR3 residues: CASNPGGQAYGYTF. The DNA of the CDR3 is TGTGCCAGCAACCCAGGGGGACAGGCCTATGGCTACACCTTC.

The rearrangement links TRBV27 to TRBJ2-1; D uncertain. The CDR3 has 16 amino acids. Germline assignment: CDR1 MNHEY and CDR2 SMNVEV (reference sequence). V lost 6 bases to trimming and J lost 4 bases, with 19 bases between them. The CDR3 here is CASSLGFQAIYNEQFF. The CDR3 coding sequence is TGTGCCAGCAGCCTTGGGTTCCAGGCTATTTACAATGAGCAGTTCTTC.

This clone was seen a handful of times. The V and J genes are TRBV29-1 and TRBJ1-1; 7 bases align to TRBD1. The germline CDR1 and CDR2 sequences are SQVTM and ANQGSEA. The length of the CDR3 is 14 residues. J gave up 5 bases and V 4 bases, and 10 bases lay outside the gene matches. The CDR3 protein is CSVVPTGVLTEAFF. The CDR3 DNA sequence: TGCAGCGTTGTCCCAACAGGGGTTCTAACTGAAGCTTTCTTT. Looking up the rest from reference TRBV29-1 and TRBJ1-1 gives the full variable domain: SAVISQKPSRDICQRGTSLTIQCQVDSQVTMMFWYRQQPGQSLTLIATANQGSEATYESGFVIDKFPISRPNLTFSTLTVSNMSPEDSSIYLCSVVPTGVLTEAFFGQGTRLTVV.

The chain combines TRBV5-1 with TRBJ2-1; 7 bases map to TRBD1. The CDR3 covers 17 residues. Losses at the gene ends were 2 bases for V and 4 bases for J; bases not matched to a gene: 12. Germline V gene sequence: CDR1 SGHRS, CDR2 YFSETQ. Here the CDR3 reads CASSFPLEGQHYNEQFF. The DNA for the CDR3 is TGCGCCAGCAGCTTTCCACTCGAGGGACAGCATTACAATGAGCAGTTCTTC. Supplemented by reference TRBV5-1 and TRBJ2-1, the full variable domain reads KAGVTQTPRYLIKTRGQQVTLSCSPISGHRSVSWYQQTPGQGLQFLFEYFSETQRNKGNFPGRFSGRQFSNSRSEMNVSTLELGDSALYLCASSFPLEGQHYNEQFFGPGTRLTVL.

This clone was detected only once. The V call is TRBV19, the J call TRBJ1-6; a possible D gene is TRBD1 (5 bases). Trimming took off 8 bases at V and 7 bases at J, with 12 bases between the two ends. This CDR3 is 13 amino acids long. The germline V gene encodes CDR1 LNHDA and CDR2 SQIVND (reference sequence). CDR3: CASSGGGNSPLHF. In nucleotides, the CDR3 is TGTGCCAGTTCCGGGGGAGGCAATTCACCCCTCCACTTT.

The chain uses TRBV19 and TRBJ1-6; 9 positions agree with TRBD1. Trimming cost V 6 bases and J 10 bases; bases outside gene matches: 7. CDR1 and CDR2 (germline): LNHDA, SQIVND (reference sequence). CDR3 size: 14 residues. CDR3 DNA: TGTGCCAGTAGGTCCCGGGACAGGGTGTCACCCCTCCACTTT. Amino acids: CASRSRDRVSPLHF.

The V call is TRBV6-6, the J call TRBJ2-1, with 11 bases identical to TRBD2. This CDR3 is 14 amino acids long. V lost 5 bases, J lost 4 bases, and 1 base stayed unmatched. Germline CDR1 is MNHNY and CDR2 is SVGAGI (reference sequence). The CDR3 spells CASSRLAGYNEQFF. CDR3 in DNA: TGTGCCAGCAGTCGACTAGCGGGGTACAATGAGCAGTTCTTC.

This sequence joins TRBV9 and TRBJ1-2; 7 bases align to TRBD1. Per germline, CDR1 SGDLS and CDR2 YYNGEE. V was pared by 4 bases and J by 7 bases, with 4 bases of the junction left unmatched. The CDR3 has 12 residues. CDR3 in amino acids: CASSTTGVGYTF. CDR3 in DNA: TGTGCCAGCAGCACTACAGGGGTTGGCTACACCTTC.

This chain uses TRBV7-6 with TRBJ1-2; TRBD1 agrees at 10 bases. This CDR3 is built from 19 residues. V dropped 1 base and J dropped 2; count of bases not matched to a gene: 13. The germline V gene encodes CDR1 SGHVS and CDR2 FNYEAQ. CDR3 in amino acids: CASSLVTRQGARDNYGYTF. The CDR3, as DNA: TGTGCCAGCAGCTTAGTAACCCGACAGGGGGCAAGAGACAACTATGGCTACACCTTC.

The chain links TRBV14 to TRBJ1-2, with D possibly matching TRBD1 (5 bases). CDR1 SGHDN and CDR2 FVKESK come from the germline V gene. V was clipped by 3 bases and J by 1 base, with 18 bases between them. The CDR3 is 17 amino acids. The CDR3 here is CASSHVSGKDINYGYTF. The DNA of the CDR3 is TGTGCCAGCAGCCATGTATCAGGGAAAGATATTAACTATGGCTACACCTTC.

V and J are TRBV27 and TRBJ2-2; 9 nucleotides line up with TRBD2. CDR3 length: 18 residues. Germline V gene sequence: CDR1 MNHEY, CDR2 SMNVEV (reference sequence). Trimming removed 0 bases from V and 6 bases from J; junction bases left unmatched: 11. CDR3 bases: TGTGCCAGCAGTTTATCGGGTCTAGCGGGGCGGTCGGCCGGGGAGCTGTTTTTT. Its protein product is CASSLSGLAGRSAGELFF.

The J gene is TRBJ1-3, the V gene TRBV5-4, with a weak D call TRBD1 (5 bases). The germline V gene encodes CDR1 SGHNT and CDR2 YYREEE (reference sequence). This CDR3 is built from 14 residues. V gave up 0 bases and J gave up 4 bases, with 8 bases separating them. The CDR3 DNA sequence: TGTGCCAGCAGCTTGGCGGGGGTCGGAAACACCATATATTTT. The encoded protein is CASSLAGVGNTIYF.

The V gene is TRBV4-1, the J gene TRBJ2-7, with D tentatively TRBD1 (6 bases). The CDR3 length is 16 residues. Germline V gene data show CDR1 as MGHRA and CDR2 as YSYEKL. Deletions cut 3 bases from V and 1 base from J, with 16 bases between. The CDR3 DNA sequence: TGCGCCAGCAGCCAGCCCACAGGGAACGAATCCTACGAGCAGTACTTC. As protein: CASSQPTGNESYEQYF.

This clone was seen a single time. This sequence joins TRBV18 and TRBJ2-6; D is possibly TRBD1 (5 bases). The CDR3 consists of 17 residues. The V gene lost 3 bases and the J gene lost 0 bases, with 12 bases spanning the gap. Germline V gene lookup returns CDR1 KGHSH and CDR2 LQKENI. The CDR3 region has the DNA TGTGCCAGCTCACCTCAGCAGGGCCTCTCTGGGGCCAACGTCCTGACTTTC. Protein sequence: CASSPQQGLSGANVLTF.

This clone was detected once. V and J are TRBV7-9 and TRBJ2-1; possible D gene TRBD2, 5 bases. The germline CDR1 and CDR2 sequences are SEHNR and FQNEAQ (reference sequence). V was trimmed by 2 bases and J by 8 bases, leaving 19 bases between them. This CDR3 comprises 16 residues. The CDR3 region has the DNA TGTGCCAGCAGCTTATCGGGCGGGCAAATGGTGGATGAGCAGTTCTTC. Protein product: CASSLSGGQMVDEQFF.